These T cell receptor beta chains were read from a single sample in a study of blood T cell repertoires in COVID-19. Repertoires were generated with immunoSEQ multiplex PCR, while TCRdb's copy carries only in-frame clones and drops some. The sample carries about 250,000 clones, about 86% recorded once. The specimen sequenced was PBMCs or T cells enriched from blood (not recorded which). Every receptor here comes from a middle-aged man who had recovered from COVID-19. Each CDR3 is given with its conserved first and last residue. The D gene is left open where the match is weak. Some rows mark clone size as missing; the rest say once, few, many or name a class of expanded clone.

abundance,j_gene,d_gene,v_gene,CDR3nt,CDR3aa
NA,TRBJ2-2,NA,TRBV27,TGTGCCACCAGACAGGTGCGCACCGGGGAGCTGTTTTTT,CATRQVRTGELFF
NA,TRBJ2-3,NA,TRBV11-2,TGTGCCAGCAGCTTAGGGGTGGGACAATTTCAGTATTTT,CASSLGVGQFQYF
NA,TRBJ1-2,NA,TRBV27,TGTGCCAGCAGTTATAATCTGCGTTGGGGCTACACCTTC,CASSYNLRWGYTF
NA,TRBJ2-3,TRBD1,TRBV7-9,TGTGCCAGCAGCATCACCGGGACAGGGGTCACAGATACGCAGTATTTT,CASSITGTGVTDTQYF
NA,TRBJ2-3,TRBD1,TRBV11-3,TGTGCCAGCAGCTTGGGGGGGGGACAGGGAAGAGATACGCAGTATTTT,CASSLGGGQGRDTQYF
NA,TRBJ1-2,TRBD1,TRBV27,TGTGCCAGCAGCAACCGTCCCGGGACAGGGGACGGGAACTATGGCTACACCTTC,CASSNRPGTGDGNYGYTF
NA,TRBJ1-2,NA,TRBV14,TGTGCCAGCACCCCGAGGGGGAACTATGGCTACACCTTC,CASTPRGNYGYTF
NA,TRBJ2-1,NA,TRBV7-9,TGTGCCAGCAGAGGGGTCTCCTACAATGAGCAGTTCTTC,CASRGVSYNEQFF
NA,TRBJ2-3,NA,TRBV9,TGTGCCAGCAGCGTAGAAGCTAGCCGTAAGACAGATACGCAGTATTTT,CASSVEASRKTDTQYF
NA,TRBJ2-5,NA,TRBV7-3,TGTGCCAGCAGCGCAGGGTACCAAGAGACCCAGTACTTC,CASSAGYQETQYF
NA,TRBJ1-5,NA,TRBV23-1,TGCGCCAGCGTCAGGGTCTGTGGCAATCAGCCCCAGCATTTT,CASVRVCGNQPQHF
few,TRBJ1-5,TRBD1,TRBV11-2,TGTGCCAGCAGCTCCACGACAGGGCCCGGTCAGCCCCAGCATTTT,CASSSTTGPGQPQHF
NA,TRBJ1-3,NA,TRBV18,TGTGCCAGCTCACCACAGACTGTCCACTCTGGAAACACCATATATTTT,CASSPQTVHSGNTIYF
NA,TRBJ2-3,NA,TRBV4-3,TGCGCCAGCAGCATGCATACAGGGAGCACAGATACGCAGTATTTT,CASSMHTGSTDTQYF
NA,TRBJ2-5,NA,TRBV10-1,TGCGCCAGCAGTGAGTCGGCGGTCCAAGAGACCCAGTACTTC,CASSESAVQETQYF
NA,TRBJ2-5,NA,TRBV4-2,TGTGCCAGCAGCCAAGAAACACTACCTCAAGAGACCCAGTACTTC,CASSQETLPQETQYF
few,TRBJ2-7,TRBD1,TRBV19,TGTGCCAGTAGTATGGGACAGGGCTCTTACGAGCAGTACTTC,CASSMGQGSYEQYF
NA,TRBJ2-5,TRBD2,TRBV5-1,TGCGCCAGCAGCTTGGCCGCGTCTAGCGGGAGGGTGGAGACCCAGTACTTC,CASSLAASSGRVETQYF
NA,TRBJ2-5,NA,TRBV5-4,TGTGCCAGCAGCCCGGGACTGCCTGGCGAGACCCAGTACTTC,CASSPGLPGETQYF
once,TRBJ1-1,NA,TRBV18,TGTGCCAGCTCACCACGAGCGGATGAAGCTTTCTTT,CASSPRADEAFF
once,TRBJ2-1,TRBD2,TRBV5-4,TGTGCCAGCAGCTTGGGGGGCGGGAGGGCTCGGTTGGATGAGCAGTTCTTC,CASSLGGGRARLDEQFF
NA,TRBJ2-1,NA,TRBV19,TGTGCCAGTAGTATCGAAGGTCGCGGGGTAACTTACAATGAGCAGTTCTTC,CASSIEGRGVTYNEQFF
NA,TRBJ1-6,NA,TRBV7-9,TGTGCCAGCAGCTCCCACGTGACGAGGTCACCCCTCCACTTT,CASSSHVTRSPLHF
NA,TRBJ1-3,NA,TRBV25-1,TGTGCCAGCAGTCGGAAGTCAACAGGCCTCGGAAACACCATATATTTT,CASSRKSTGLGNTIYF
NA,TRBJ2-7,NA,TRBV5-1,TGCGCCAGCAGCTTGGAGGCAGGCCCCCAGTACTTC,CASSLEAGPQYF
NA,TRBJ2-3,NA,TRBV29-1,TGCAGCGTCGACTGGCAGGGTGGCACAGATACGCAGTATTTT,CSVDWQGGTDTQYF
NA,TRBJ1-1,NA,TRBV5-1,TGCGCCAGCAGCTTGGCCCTAGGGGGGGGGAACACTGAAGCTTTCTTT,CASSLALGGGNTEAFF
NA,TRBJ2-1,NA,TRBV3-1/TRBV3-2,TGTGCCAGCAGTTTAGGGGTCTTC,CASSLGVF
once,TRBJ2-2,TRBD1,TRBV28,TGTGCCAGCAGGCGGACAGGGGGCAGCGGGGAGCTGTTTTTT,CASRRTGGSGELFF
NA,TRBJ2-7,TRBD1,TRBV5-1,TGCGCCAGCAGCTTGCCCCACCCGATGACAGGGTTCGACTACGAGCAGTACTTC,CASSLPHPMTGFDYEQYF
NA,TRBJ1-6,TRBD1,TRBV30,TGTGCCTCCGGACAGGCCGGACATTCACCCCTCCACTTT,CASGQAGHSPLHF
NA,TRBJ2-7,NA,TRBV28,TGTGCCAGCAGTTTTGCCAGGTACGAGCAGTACTTC,CASSFARYEQYF
NA,TRBJ2-3,TRBD2,TRBV11-3,TGTGCCAGCAGCCCAGGACTAGCGGGAGTACGGGATACGCAGTATTTT,CASSPGLAGVRDTQYF
NA,TRBJ2-7,NA,TRBV18,TGTGCCAGCTCACCCACAGTGCAAAACTCCTACGAGCAGTACTTC,CASSPTVQNSYEQYF